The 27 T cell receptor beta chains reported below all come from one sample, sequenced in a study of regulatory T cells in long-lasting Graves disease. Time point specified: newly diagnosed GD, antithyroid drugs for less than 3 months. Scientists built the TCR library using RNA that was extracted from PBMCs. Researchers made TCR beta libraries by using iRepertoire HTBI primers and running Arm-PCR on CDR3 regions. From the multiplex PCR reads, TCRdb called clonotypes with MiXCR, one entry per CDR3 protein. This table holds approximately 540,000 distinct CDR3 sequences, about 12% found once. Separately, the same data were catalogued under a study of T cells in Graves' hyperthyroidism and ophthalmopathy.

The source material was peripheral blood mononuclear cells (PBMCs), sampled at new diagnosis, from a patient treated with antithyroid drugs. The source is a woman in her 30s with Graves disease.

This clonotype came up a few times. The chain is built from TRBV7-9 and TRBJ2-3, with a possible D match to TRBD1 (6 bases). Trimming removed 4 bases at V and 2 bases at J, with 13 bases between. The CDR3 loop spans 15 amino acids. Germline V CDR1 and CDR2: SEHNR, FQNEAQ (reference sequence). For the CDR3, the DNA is TGTGCCAGCAGCTCCAGACAGGCGAACACAGATACGCAGTATTTT. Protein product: CASSSRQANTDTQYF.

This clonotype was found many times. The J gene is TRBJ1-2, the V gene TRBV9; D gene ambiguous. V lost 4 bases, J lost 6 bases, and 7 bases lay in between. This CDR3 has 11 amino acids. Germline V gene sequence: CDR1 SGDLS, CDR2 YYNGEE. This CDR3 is CASSQLHGYTF. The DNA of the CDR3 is TGTGCCAGCAGCCAACTCCATGGCTACACCTTC.

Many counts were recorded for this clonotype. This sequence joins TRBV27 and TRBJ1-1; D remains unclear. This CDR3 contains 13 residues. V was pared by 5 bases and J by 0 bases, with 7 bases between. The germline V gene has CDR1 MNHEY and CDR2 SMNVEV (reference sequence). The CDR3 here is CASSGSMNTEAFF. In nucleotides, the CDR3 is TGTGCCAGCAGTGGTAGCATGAACACTGAAGCTTTCTTT.

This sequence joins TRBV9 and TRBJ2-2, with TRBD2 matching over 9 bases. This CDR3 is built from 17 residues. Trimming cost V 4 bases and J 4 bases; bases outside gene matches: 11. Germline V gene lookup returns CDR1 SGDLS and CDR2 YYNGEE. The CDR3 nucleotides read TGTGCCAGCAGCCCCATGGGTAGCGGGAGAGCCACCGGGGAGCTGTTTTTT. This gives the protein CASSPMGSGRATGELFF. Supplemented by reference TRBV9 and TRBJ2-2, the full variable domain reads DSGVTQTPKHLITATGQRVTLRCSPRSGDLSVYWYQQSLDQGLQFLIQYYNGEERAKGNILERFSAQQFPDLHSELNLSSLELGDSALYFCASSPMGSGRATGELFFGEGSRLTVL.

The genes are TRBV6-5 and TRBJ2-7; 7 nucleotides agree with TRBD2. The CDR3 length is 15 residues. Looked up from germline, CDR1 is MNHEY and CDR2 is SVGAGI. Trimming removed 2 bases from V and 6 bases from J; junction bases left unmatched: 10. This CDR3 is CASSYRGLSLSEQYF. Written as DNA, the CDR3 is TGTGCCAGCAGTTACCGGGGACTATCCCTCTCCGAGCAGTACTTC.

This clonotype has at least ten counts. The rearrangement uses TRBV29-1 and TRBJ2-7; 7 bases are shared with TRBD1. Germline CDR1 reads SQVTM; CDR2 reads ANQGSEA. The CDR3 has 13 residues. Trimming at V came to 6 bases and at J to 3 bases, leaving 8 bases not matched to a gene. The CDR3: CSVSRGILYEQYF. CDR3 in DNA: TGCAGCGTAAGCAGGGGGATCCTCTACGAGCAGTACTTC.

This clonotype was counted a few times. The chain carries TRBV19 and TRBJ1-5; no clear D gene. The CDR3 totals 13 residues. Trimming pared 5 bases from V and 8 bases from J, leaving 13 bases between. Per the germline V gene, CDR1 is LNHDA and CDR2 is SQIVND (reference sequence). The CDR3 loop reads CASSSGFRKPQHF. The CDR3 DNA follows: TGTGCCAGTAGTTCGGGGTTTCGCAAGCCCCAGCATTTT.

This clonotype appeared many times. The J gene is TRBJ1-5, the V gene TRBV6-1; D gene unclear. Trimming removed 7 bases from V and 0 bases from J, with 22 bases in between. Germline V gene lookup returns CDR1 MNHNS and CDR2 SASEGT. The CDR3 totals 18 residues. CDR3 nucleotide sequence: TGTGCCAGCACCGAGCTTTGGAGGGAGACTTATAGCAATCAGCCCCAGCATTTT. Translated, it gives CASTELWRETYSNQPQHF.

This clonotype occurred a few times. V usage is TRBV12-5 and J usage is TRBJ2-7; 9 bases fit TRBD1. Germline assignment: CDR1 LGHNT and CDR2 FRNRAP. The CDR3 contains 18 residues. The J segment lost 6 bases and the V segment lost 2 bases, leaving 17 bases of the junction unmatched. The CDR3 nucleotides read TGTGCTAGTGGTTTGCTCCCACCGGGACAGGGCCACCTTACCGAGCAGTACGTC. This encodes CASGLLPPGQGHLTEQYV.

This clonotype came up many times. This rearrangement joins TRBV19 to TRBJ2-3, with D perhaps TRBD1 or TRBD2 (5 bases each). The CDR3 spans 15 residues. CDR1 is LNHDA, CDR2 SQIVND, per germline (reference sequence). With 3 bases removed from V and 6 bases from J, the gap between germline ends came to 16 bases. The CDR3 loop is CASSIVSGRIDTQYF. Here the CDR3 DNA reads TGTGCCAGTAGTATTGTATCGGGACGTATTGATACGCAGTATTTT.

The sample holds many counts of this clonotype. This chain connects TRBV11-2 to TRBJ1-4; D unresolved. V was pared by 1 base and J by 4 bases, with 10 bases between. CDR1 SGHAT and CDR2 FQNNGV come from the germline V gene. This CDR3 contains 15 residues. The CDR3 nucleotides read TGTGCCAGCAGCTTAGCGTTTTCGAGTAATGAAAAACTGTTTTTT. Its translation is CASSLAFSSNEKLFF.

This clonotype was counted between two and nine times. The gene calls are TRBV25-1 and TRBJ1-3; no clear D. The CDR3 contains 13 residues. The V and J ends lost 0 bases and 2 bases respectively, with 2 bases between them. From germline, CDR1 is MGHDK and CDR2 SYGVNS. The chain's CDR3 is CASSEYAGNTIYF. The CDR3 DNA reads TGTGCCAGCAGTGAATATGCTGGAAACACCATATATTTT.

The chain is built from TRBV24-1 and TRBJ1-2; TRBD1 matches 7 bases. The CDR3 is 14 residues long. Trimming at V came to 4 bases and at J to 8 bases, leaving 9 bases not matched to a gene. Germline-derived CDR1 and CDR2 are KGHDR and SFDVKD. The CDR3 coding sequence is TGTGCCACCAGTGACCGTGACAGGGTAACAGGCTACACCTTC. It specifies CATSDRDRVTGYTF.

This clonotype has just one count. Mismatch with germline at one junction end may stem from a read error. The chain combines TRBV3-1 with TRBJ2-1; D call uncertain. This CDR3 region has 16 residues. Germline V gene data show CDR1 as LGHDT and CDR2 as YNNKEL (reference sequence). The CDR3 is CASSPTRAANYNDQFF. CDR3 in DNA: TGTGCCAGCAGCCCGACCCGGGCAGCAAACTACAATGATCAGTTCTTC.

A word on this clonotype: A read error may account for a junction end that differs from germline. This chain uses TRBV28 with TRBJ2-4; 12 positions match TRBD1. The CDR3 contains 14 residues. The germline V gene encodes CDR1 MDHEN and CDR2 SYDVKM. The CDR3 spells CASSPSGGDRGLPF. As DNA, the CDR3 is TGTGCCAGCAGTCCCTCCGGGGGGGACAGGGGGCTGCCTTTC.

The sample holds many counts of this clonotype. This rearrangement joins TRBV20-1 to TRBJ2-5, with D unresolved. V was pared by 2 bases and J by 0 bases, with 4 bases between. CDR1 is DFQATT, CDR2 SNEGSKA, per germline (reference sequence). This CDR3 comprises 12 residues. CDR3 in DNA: TGCAGTGCTAGATTAGACCAAGAGACCCAGTACTTC. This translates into CSARLDQETQYF.

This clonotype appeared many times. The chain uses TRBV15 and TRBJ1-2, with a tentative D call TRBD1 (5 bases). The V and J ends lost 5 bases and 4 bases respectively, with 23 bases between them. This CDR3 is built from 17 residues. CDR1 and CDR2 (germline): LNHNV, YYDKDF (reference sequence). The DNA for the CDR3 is TGTGCCACCAGCGGGGGGGAAGGTGCAGGAGTCCCCTATGGCTACACCTTC. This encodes CATSGGEGAGVPYGYTF.

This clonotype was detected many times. CDR3 DNA: TGTGCCAGCAGTTTAGGGCAGCAAATGAACACTGAAGCTTTCTTT. This codes for CASSLGQQMNTEAFF. The rearrangement joins TRBV27 to TRBJ1-1; D ambiguous. Germline V gene data show CDR1 as MNHEY and CDR2 as SMNVEV (reference sequence). CDR3 size: 15 residues. The V end lost 2 bases, the J end lost 0 bases, and 10 bases lay between the germline ends.

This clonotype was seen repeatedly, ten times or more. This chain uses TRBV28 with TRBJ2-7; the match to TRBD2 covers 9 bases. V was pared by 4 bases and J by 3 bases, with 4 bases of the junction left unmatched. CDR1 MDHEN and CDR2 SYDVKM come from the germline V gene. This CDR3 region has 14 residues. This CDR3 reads CASSWLSGSYEQYF. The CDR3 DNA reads TGTGCCAGCAGTTGGCTTAGCGGGAGCTACGAGCAGTACTTC.

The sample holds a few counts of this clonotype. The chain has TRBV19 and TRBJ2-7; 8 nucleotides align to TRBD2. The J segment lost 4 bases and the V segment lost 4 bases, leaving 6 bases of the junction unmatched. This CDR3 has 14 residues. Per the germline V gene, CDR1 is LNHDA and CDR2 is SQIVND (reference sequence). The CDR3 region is CASSRSGRGYEQYF. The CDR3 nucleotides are TGTGCCAGTAGTAGAAGCGGGAGAGGATACGAGCAGTACTTC.

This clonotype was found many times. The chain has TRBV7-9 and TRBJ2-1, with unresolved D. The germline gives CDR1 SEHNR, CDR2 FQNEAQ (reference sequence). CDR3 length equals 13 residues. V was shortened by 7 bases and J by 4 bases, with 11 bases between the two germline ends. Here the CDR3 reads CASTLSRYNEQFF. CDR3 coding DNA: TGTGCCAGCACCCTTTCCCGATACAATGAGCAGTTCTTC.

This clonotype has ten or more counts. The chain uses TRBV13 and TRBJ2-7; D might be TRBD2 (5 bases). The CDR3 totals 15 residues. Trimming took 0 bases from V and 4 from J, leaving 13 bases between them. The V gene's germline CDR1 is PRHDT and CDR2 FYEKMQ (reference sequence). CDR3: CASSLGARSGYEQYF. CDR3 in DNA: TGTGCCAGCAGCTTAGGTGCCCGAAGCGGTTACGAGCAGTACTTC.

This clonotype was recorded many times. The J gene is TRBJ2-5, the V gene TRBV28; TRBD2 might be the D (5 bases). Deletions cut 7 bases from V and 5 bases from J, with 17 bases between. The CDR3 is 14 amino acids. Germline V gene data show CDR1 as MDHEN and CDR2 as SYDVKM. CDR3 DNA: TGTGCCAGCACCCGGGATCACGTAGGGGAGACCCAGTACTTC. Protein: CASTRDHVGETQYF.

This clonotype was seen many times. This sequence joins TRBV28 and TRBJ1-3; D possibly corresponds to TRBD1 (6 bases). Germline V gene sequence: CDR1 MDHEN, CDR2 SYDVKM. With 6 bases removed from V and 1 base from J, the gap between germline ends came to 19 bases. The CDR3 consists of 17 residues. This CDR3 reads CASRPTQGSRSGNTIYF. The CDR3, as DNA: TGTGCCAGCAGACCAACCCAGGGGAGTAGGTCTGGAAACACCATATATTTT. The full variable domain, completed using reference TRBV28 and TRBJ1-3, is DVKVTQSSRYLVKRTGEKVFLECVQDMDHENMFWYRQDPGLGLRLIYFSYDVKMKEKGDIPEGYSVSREKKERFSLILESASTNQTSMYLCASRPTQGSRSGNTIYFGEGSWLTVV.

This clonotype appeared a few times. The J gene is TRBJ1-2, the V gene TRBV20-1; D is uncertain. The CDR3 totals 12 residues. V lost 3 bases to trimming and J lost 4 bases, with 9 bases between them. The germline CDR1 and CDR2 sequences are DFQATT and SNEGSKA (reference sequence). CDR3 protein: CSASEQIYGYTF. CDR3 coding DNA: TGCAGTGCTAGTGAACAGATCTATGGCTACACCTTC.

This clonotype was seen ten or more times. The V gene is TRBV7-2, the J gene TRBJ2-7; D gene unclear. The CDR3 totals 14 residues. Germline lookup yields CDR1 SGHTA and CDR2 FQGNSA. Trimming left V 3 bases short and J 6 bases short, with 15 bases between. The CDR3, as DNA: TGTGCCAGCAGCTTTACCCCGATCTTGTCCGAGCAGTACTTC. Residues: CASSFTPILSEQYF.

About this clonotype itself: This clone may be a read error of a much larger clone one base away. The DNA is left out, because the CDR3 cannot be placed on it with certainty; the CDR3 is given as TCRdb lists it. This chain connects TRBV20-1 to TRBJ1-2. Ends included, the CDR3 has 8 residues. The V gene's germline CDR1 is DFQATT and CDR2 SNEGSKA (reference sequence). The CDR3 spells CSAYGCTF.